One and the same sample provided the 4 T cell receptor beta chains below, sequenced in a study of molecular identifiers for immune sequencing clone quantification. TCRdb reanalysed the PCR reads using MiXCR and keeps one entry per CDR3 protein. The sample gives approximately 500,000 distinct CDR3 sequences, 25% of which show up once; just over 0.75% is in the top ten. The sample comprised naive CD8+ T cells from blood, with Jurkat cell RNA spiked in. Subset specified: FACS-sorted CD8+CD4-CCR7+CD45RA+ naive T cells. The receptors were gathered from a human donor in good health. Some libraries in this study had Jurkat cell RNA spiked in.

This clonotype was detected only a few times. The CDR3 DNA reads TGTGCCAGCAGCGTCGGAACGGGACTAACCTACGAGCAGTACTTC. Protein sequence: CASSVGTGLTYEQYF. This chain joins TRBV9 and TRBJ2-7; 7 nucleotides match TRBD2. The CDR3 is 15 amino acids. The junction had 7 bases not matched to a gene; V was cut back by 2 bases and J by 2 bases. Per germline, CDR1 SGDLS and CDR2 YYNGEE. Variable domain in full (rest from reference TRBV9 and TRBJ2-7): DSGVTQTPKHLITATGQRVTLRCSPRSGDLSVYWYQQSLDQGLQFLIQYYNGEERAKGNILERFSAQQFPDLHSELNLSSLELGDSALYFCASSVGTGLTYEQYFGPGTRLTVT.

CDR3 loop: CASSYGRASGDGDTQYF. CDR3 in DNA: TGTGCCAGCAGTTATGGTCGGGCTAGCGGGGACGGTGATACGCAGTATTTT. This chain connects TRBV6-2 or TRBV6-3 to TRBJ2-3; 9 bases are a match to TRBD2. V trimming: 3 bases; J trimming: 6 bases; junction bases outside the gene matches: 13. Germline lookup yields CDR1 MNHEY and CDR2 SVGEGT. The CDR3 extends over 17 amino acids.

This clonotype was picked up a small number of times. The J gene is TRBJ2-7, the V gene TRBV7-2; D possibly uses TRBD1 or TRBD2 (6 bases each). This CDR3 has 15 residues. Germline CDR1 and CDR2: SGHTA and FQGNSA. Trimming took off 5 bases at V and 2 bases at J, with 16 bases between the two ends. CDR3 DNA sequence: TGTGCCAGCAGCCCCATGGGGGGACAAACCTACGAGCAGTACTTC. This sequence encodes CASSPMGGQTYEQYF.

This clonotype was recorded many times. V gene TRBV7-9 combines with J gene TRBJ1-1; possibly TRBD1 for D (5 bases). From germline, CDR1 is SEHNR and CDR2 FQNEAQ (reference sequence). This CDR3 contains 14 residues. Trimming removed 4 bases at V and 0 bases at J, with 9 bases between. The CDR3 reads CASSSTVMNTEAFF. The CDR3 DNA reads as TGTGCCAGCAGCTCGACAGTGATGAACACTGAAGCTTTCTTT. Looking up the rest from reference TRBV7-9 and TRBJ1-1 gives the full variable domain: DTGVSQNPRHKITKRGQNVTFRCDPISEHNRLYWYRQTLGQGPEFLTYFQNEAQLEKSRLLSDRFSAERPKGSFSTLEIQRTEQGDSAMYLCASSSTVMNTEAFFGQGTRLTVV.